A single sample is the source of the 21 T cell receptor beta chains below, sequenced in a study. MiXCR was run by TCRdb on the 5' RACE reads, yielding one entry per CDR3 protein. This repertoire shows nearly 55,000 distinct CDR3 sequences, approximately 23% found once; its top ten account for 3% to 4%. Sequenced sample: tumor-infiltrating naive CD4+ T cells sorted from the breast tumor. As for subset: naive CD4+ T cells, CD4+CD45RA+CD25-. All receptors come from a female donor with breast cancer.

The chain couples TRBV10-3 to TRBJ2-1, with 10 bases lining up with TRBD2. The CDR3 loop spans 17 amino acids. Per germline, CDR1 ENHRY and CDR2 SYGVKD. The J segment lost 0 bases and the V segment lost 0 bases, leaving 2 bases of the junction unmatched. In nucleotides, the CDR3 is TGTGCCATCAGTGAGTCGAGCGGGAGGGGCTCCTACAATGAGCAGTTCTTC. Protein product: CAISESSGRGSYNEQFF.

V is TRBV7-9 and J is TRBJ1-2; a possible D gene is TRBD1 (6 bases). The V and J ends lost 8 bases and 1 base respectively, with 23 bases between them. Germline V gene lookup returns CDR1 SEHNR and CDR2 FQNEAQ (reference sequence). The CDR3 length is 17 residues. CDR3 sequence reads: CASQPGGPLSDNYGYTF. In DNA form, the CDR3 reads TGTGCCAGCCAACCCGGGGGGCCCCTCTCTGATAACTATGGCTACACCTTC.

This clonotype was detected a few times. The chain recombines TRBV6-2 or TRBV6-3 with TRBJ1-6, with D possibly matching TRBD1 (5 bases). With 5 bases removed from V and 5 bases from J, the gap between germline ends came to 13 bases. The CDR3 runs to 15 residues. Germline CDR1 is MNHEY and CDR2 is SVGEGT. The CDR3, as DNA: TGTGCCAGCAGTGCCATGGGACGGAATAATTCACCCCTCCACTTT. It is translated as CASSAMGRNNSPLHF.

This clonotype was seen a handful of times. The V call is TRBV7-2, the J call TRBJ1-6, with D unresolved. Germline V gene sequence: CDR1 SGHTA, CDR2 FQGNSA. V was clipped by 1 base and J by 7 bases, with 8 bases between them. The length of the CDR3 is 14 residues. CDR3: CASSLDGGNSPLHF. CDR3 DNA: TGTGCCAGCAGCTTAGACGGTGGGAATTCACCCCTCCACTTT.

The J gene is TRBJ2-1, the V gene TRBV5-1; D could derive from TRBD1 or TRBD2 (5 bases each). V was cut by 0 bases and J by 5 bases, with 15 bases left in between. The CDR3 spans 16 residues. Germline CDR1 SGHRS, CDR2 YFSETQ. CDR3 loop: CASSLAVARGDNEQFF. CDR3 bases: TGCGCCAGCAGCTTGGCAGTAGCGAGAGGGGACAATGAGCAGTTCTTC.

This clonotype was seen repeatedly, ten times or more. V gene TRBV5-1 combines with J gene TRBJ1-1, with 9 bases that match TRBD1. Germline V gene lookup returns CDR1 SGHRS and CDR2 YFSETQ. V shed 4 bases, J shed 4 bases, and the junction held 11 bases outside the gene matches. The length of the CDR3 is 16 residues. In nucleotides, the CDR3 is TGCGCCAGCAGCAGCGGACAGGGGAAAGGGTTCACTGAAGCTTTCTTT. Translation: CASSSGQGKGFTEAFF.

The V gene is TRBV28, the J gene TRBJ2-5; D gene ambiguous. The V and J ends lost 7 bases and 4 bases respectively, with 10 bases between them. CDR3 size: 12 residues. Germline loops: CDR1 MDHEN, CDR2 SYDVKM. The CDR3 DNA reads TGTGCCAGCACGAGAGTGGGAGAGACCCAGTACTTC. Translating it yields CASTRVGETQYF.

In its sample, this clonotype was seen a few times. The chain recombines TRBV20-1 with TRBJ2-7; D is perhaps TRBD1 or TRBD2 (5 bases each). This CDR3 comprises 13 residues. V was trimmed by 5 bases and J by 1 base, leaving 12 bases between them. Germline CDR1 DFQATT, CDR2 SNEGSKA (reference sequence). The CDR3 DNA sequence: TGCAGTGCTCCTGGTGAGGGGTCCTACGAGCAGTACTTC. Translation gives CSAPGEGSYEQYF.

This clonotype has just a few counts. The chain uses TRBV15 and TRBJ2-7; 15 bases are shared with TRBD2. The CDR3 sequence is 17 residues long. V shed 3 bases, J shed 6 bases, and the junction held 9 bases outside the gene matches. Per germline, CDR1 LNHNV and CDR2 YYDKDF (reference sequence). CDR3 nucleotide sequence: TGTGCCACCAGCAGCCTCTACGGGACTAGCGGGAGGAGCGAGCAGTACTTC. Translated, it gives CATSSLYGTSGRSEQYF.

This chain links TRBV7-8 with TRBJ2-1; the match to TRBD2 covers 10 bases. V trimming: 4 bases; J trimming: 11 bases; junction bases outside the gene matches: 5. This CDR3 region has 13 residues. Germline lookup yields CDR1 SGHVS and CDR2 FQNEAQ. CDR3 residues: CASSSTAGGKQFF. For the CDR3, the DNA is TGTGCCAGCAGCTCGACAGCGGGGGGGAAGCAGTTCTTC.

This clonotype came up a few times. The V call is TRBV7-3, the J call TRBJ2-6; D gene ambiguous. CDR1 and CDR2 (germline): SGHTA, FQGTGA. The CDR3 sequence is 18 residues long. V lost 2 bases and J 0 bases, leaving 14 bases between the germline ends. The CDR3 DNA is TGTGCCAGCAGCTTACGACTGAATTTATTCTCTGGGGCCAACGTCCTGACTTTC. As protein: CASSLRLNLFSGANVLTF.

This chain uses TRBV4-1 with TRBJ2-5; unclear D gene. Germline assignment: CDR1 MGHRA and CDR2 YSYEKL. Trimming took off 0 bases at V and 5 bases at J, with 10 bases between the two ends. This CDR3 region has 14 residues. The CDR3 nucleotides read TGCGCCAGCAGCCAAGATCCCACCGTCGAGACCCAGTACTTC. Translating it yields CASSQDPTVETQYF.

This clonotype was observed a handful of times. This chain links TRBV5-1 with TRBJ2-7, with unresolved D. The length of the CDR3 is 12 residues. Trimming pared 4 bases from V and 3 bases from J, leaving 8 bases between. CDR1 and CDR2 (germline): SGHRS, YFSETQ. The CDR3 loop is CASSEGVYEQYF. CDR3 nucleotide sequence: TGCGCCAGCAGCGAAGGAGTCTACGAGCAGTACTTC. Using reference TRBV5-1 and TRBJ2-7 for the parts outside the CDR3, the full variable domain is KAGVTQTPRYLIKTRGQQVTLSCSPISGHRSVSWYQQTPGQGLQFLFEYFSETQRNKGNFPGRFSGRQFSNSRSEMNVSTLELGDSALYLCASSEGVYEQYFGPGTRLTVT.

This clonotype has only a few counts. This rearrangement joins TRBV5-1 to TRBJ1-3; tentatively, D is TRBD1 (5 bases). CDR1 SGHRS and CDR2 YFSETQ come from the germline V gene. The V end was cut by 4 bases, the J end by 6 bases, with 11 bases between. The CDR3 contains 13 residues. CDR3 DNA sequence: TGCGCCAGCAGCCCGGGACTTATAAACACCATATATTTT. It codes for CASSPGLINTIYF. The whole variable domain, filled in from reference TRBV5-1 and TRBJ1-3, reads KAGVTQTPRYLIKTRGQQVTLSCSPISGHRSVSWYQQTPGQGLQFLFEYFSETQRNKGNFPGRFSGRQFSNSRSEMNVSTLELGDSALYLCASSPGLINTIYFGEGSWLTVV.

This clonotype is medium-sized. V is TRBV7-9 and J is TRBJ2-5; unclear D gene. Germline assignment: CDR1 SEHNR and CDR2 FQNEAQ (reference sequence). CDR3 length: 16 residues. V was pared by 1 base and J by 2 bases, with 14 bases between. DNA of the CDR3: TGTGCCAGCAGCTTAGGTTTGGCTGTTGGGCAAGAGACCCAGTACTTC. Translated, it gives CASSLGLAVGQETQYF. The variable domain in full, completed from reference TRBV7-9 and TRBJ2-5, reads DTGVSQNPRHKITKRGQNVTFRCDPISEHNRLYWYRQTLGQGPEFLTYFQNEAQLEKSRLLSDRFSAERPKGSFSTLEIQRTEQGDSAMYLCASSLGLAVGQETQYFGPGTRLLVL.

The V call is TRBV5-1, the J call TRBJ2-3; D remains ambiguous. This CDR3 has 15 amino acids. Trimming took off 0 bases at V and 0 bases at J, with 8 bases between the two ends. CDR1 is SGHRS, CDR2 YFSETQ, per germline. CDR3 nucleotides: TGCGCCAGCAGCTTGGCGGACCCTAGCACAGATACGCAGTATTTT. The encoded protein is CASSLADPSTDTQYF.

This clonotype was recorded a few times. The CDR3 sequence: CASSQEGDRGSETQYF. In DNA form, the CDR3 reads TGCGCCAGCAGCCAAGAAGGAGACAGGGGGTCCGAGACCCAGTACTTC. The chain combines TRBV4-1 with TRBJ2-5; TRBD1 agrees at 9 bases. The CDR3 length is 16 residues. Trimming at V came to 0 bases and at J to 5 bases, leaving 7 bases not matched to a gene. Germline CDR1 and CDR2: MGHRA and YSYEKL.

This clonotype was detected only once. The missing conserved phenylalanine or tryptophan at the end of this CDR3 makes a read error likely. V gene TRBV6-5 combines with J gene TRBJ2-5; D uncertain. The CDR3 is made up of 14 amino acids. V was cut by 6 bases and J by 0 bases, with 11 bases left in between. Germline V gene lookup returns CDR1 MNHEY and CDR2 SVGAGI. CDR3 bases: TGTGCCAGCAGCCGAAAGTACTACCAAGAGACCCAGTACATC. Its protein product is CASSRKYYQETQYI.

This clonotype was seen a few times. The V call is TRBV6-5, the J call TRBJ2-6; 7 bases line up with TRBD2. J gave up 3 bases and V 6 bases, and 5 bases lay outside the gene matches. Germline CDR1 and CDR2: MNHEY and SVGAGI. The CDR3 is made up of 15 amino acids. CDR3 loop: CASRKAGRGANVLTF. The CDR3 coding sequence is TGTGCCAGCAGAAAAGCGGGGCGTGGGGCCAACGTCCTGACTTTC.

Points on this clonotype: A read error may explain this, as a much larger clone is one base away. The rearrangement links TRBV6-6 to TRBJ2-5, with D maybe TRBD2 (5 bases). The CDR3 totals 13 residues. The V gene's germline CDR1 is MNHNY and CDR2 SVGAGI (reference sequence). Trimming left V 6 bases short and J 8 bases short, with 16 bases between. Here the CDR3 reads CASSYRGEDTQYF. The CDR3, as DNA: TGTGCCAGCAGCTACCGGGGAGAGGATACCCAGTACTTC.

This clonotype was detected only a few times. V usage is TRBV6-1 and J usage is TRBJ2-1; 7 nucleotides match TRBD2. The CDR3 runs to 16 residues. Germline loops: CDR1 MNHNS, CDR2 SASEGT. Trimming removed 2 bases from V and 5 bases from J; junction bases left unmatched: 9. Written as DNA, the CDR3 is TGTGCCAGCAGTGAATGGCGGGGGAGATTAGACAATGAGCAGTTCTTC. It specifies CASSEWRGRLDNEQFF.